The 20 T cell receptor beta chains listed next were all sequenced from one sample in a study of T-cell reconstitution after alpha-beta-depleted transplantation in children. For TCRbeta, the library was prepared with unique molecular identifiers. TCRdb independently ran MiXCR on the PCR reads; one entry per CDR3 protein. The table includes roughly 500,000 distinct CDR3 sequences, 9.5% to 15% detected once. The sequencing used PBMCs from the stem cell graft donor, collected from the stem cell graft. These receptors all stem from a human donor who donated a stem cell graft to a child with combined immunodeficiency.

This clonotype was detected only a few times. This chain joins TRBV3-1 and TRBJ2-1; 9 positions agree with TRBD1. Germline loops: CDR1 LGHDT, CDR2 YNNKEL (reference sequence). The CDR3 is 16 amino acids. V shed 3 bases, J shed 8 bases, and the junction held 11 bases outside the gene matches. CDR3 loop: CASSQVQADRGHEQFF. CDR3 sequence (DNA): TGTGCCAGCAGCCAGGTCCAAGCGGACAGGGGCCATGAGCAGTTCTTC.

The table lists this clonotype with a few counts. This chain's CDR3 is CASSYLGVNQPQHF. The DNA for the CDR3 is TGTGCCAGCAGTTATTTGGGGGTTAATCAGCCCCAGCATTTT. This chain uses TRBV6-5 with TRBJ1-5, with a possible D match to TRBD1 (5 bases). The germline V gene encodes CDR1 MNHEY and CDR2 SVGAGI. Between the trimmed V and J ends, which lost 3 bases and 4 bases, there was a span of 10 bases. The CDR3 extends over 14 amino acids.

This clonotype was seen repeatedly, ten times or more. J is TRBJ1-1 and V is TRBV29-1, with a tentative D call TRBD1 (5 bases). V lost 6 bases and J 0 bases, leaving 11 bases between the germline ends. This CDR3 has 13 residues. CDR1 SQVTM and CDR2 ANQGSEA come from the germline V gene. The CDR3 protein is CSVYGGLNTEAFF. CDR3 nucleotides: TGCAGCGTCTACGGGGGGTTGAACACTGAAGCTTTCTTT.

This clonotype was recorded many times. The chain employs TRBV4-3 and TRBJ2-1; the D gene is possibly TRBD2 (6 bases). Trimming took 1 base from V and 0 from J, leaving 13 bases between them. The CDR3 totals 17 residues. From germline, CDR1 is LGHNA and CDR2 YSLEER. CDR3 region: CASSQGLAPSSYNEQFF. CDR3 nucleotides: TGCGCCAGCAGCCAAGGGCTAGCGCCGAGCTCCTACAATGAGCAGTTCTTC.

The rearrangement links TRBV27 to TRBJ2-5; D ambiguous. Germline CDR1 MNHEY, CDR2 SMNVEV (reference sequence). The CDR3 is 15 amino acids. Trimming removed 2 bases at V and 2 bases at J, with 12 bases between. The CDR3 DNA follows: TGTGCCAGCAGTTTAAGGCCAGGTCCACAAGAGACCCAGTACTTC. Translation: CASSLRPGPQETQYF.

This clonotype was seen a handful of times. The chain joins TRBV20-1 to TRBJ2-7, with 8 bases identical to TRBD2. The CDR3 is made up of 13 amino acids. J was trimmed by 5 bases and V by 4 bases; bases with no gene match: 7. Germline CDR1 and CDR2: DFQATT and SNEGSKA (reference sequence). The CDR3 DNA reads TGCAGTGCTATATTTAGCGGGATCAACGAGCAGTACTTC. Protein sequence: CSAIFSGINEQYF.

This clonotype was observed a few times. V and J are TRBV12-3 or TRBV12-4 and TRBJ2-5, with 9 bases matching TRBD1. With 2 bases clipped from V and 5 bases from J, the junction kept 6 bases outside the gene matches. CDR3 length equals 15 residues. For the CDR3, the DNA is TGTGCCAGCAGTTTATCGGGACAGGGAGGCGAGACCCAGTACTTC. Amino acid sequence: CASSLSGQGGETQYF.

This clonotype was seen a handful of times. This CDR3 reads CASIGGRASYNEQFF. As DNA, the CDR3 is TGTGCCAGCATCGGTGGGAGGGCCTCCTACAATGAGCAGTTCTTC. V gene TRBV2 combines with J gene TRBJ2-1; TRBD2 aligns across 7 bases. Germline assignment: CDR1 SNHLY and CDR2 FYNNEI. This CDR3 region has 15 residues. The J segment lost 0 bases and the V segment lost 7 bases, leaving 6 bases of the junction unmatched.

CDR3 amino acids: CASSLSNGANVLTF. Here the CDR3 DNA reads TGTGCCAGCAGCTTGAGCAACGGGGCCAACGTCCTGACTTTC. J is TRBJ2-6 and V is TRBV11-3, with D hard to call. The CDR3 contains 14 residues. The V end was cut by 3 bases, the J end by 4 bases, with 7 bases between. The germline V gene encodes CDR1 SGHNT and CDR2 YENEEA.

This clonotype has a handful of counts. The genes are TRBV12-3 or TRBV12-4 and TRBJ1-2, with 8 positions matching TRBD1. Unmatched junction bases numbered 19, after V lost 7 bases and J lost 6 bases. CDR3 length: 17 residues. The CDR3 DNA follows: TGTGCCAGCACCCTCAGGACAGGGAGCAGCTTGAGGGATGGCTACACCTTC. Amino acid sequence: CASTLRTGSSLRDGYTF.

In its sample, this clonotype was seen many times. This chain uses TRBV28 with TRBJ2-7, with D possibly TRBD1 on 6 matching bases. Germline V lookup: CDR1 MDHEN, CDR2 SYDVKM. Trimming left V 6 bases short and J 0 bases short, with 12 bases between. This CDR3 region has 14 residues. Here the CDR3 reads CASSGTGSSYEQYF. CDR3 sequence (DNA): TGTGCCAGCAGCGGAACAGGGAGCTCCTACGAGCAGTACTTC. Full variable domain (remainder filled in from reference TRBV28 and TRBJ2-7): DVKVTQSSRYLVKRTGEKVFLECVQDMDHENMFWYRQDPGLGLRLIYFSYDVKMKEKGDIPEGYSVSREKKERFSLILESASTNQTSMYLCASSGTGSSYEQYFGPGTRLTVT.

J is TRBJ2-5 and V is TRBV30, with 7 bases that match TRBD2. Germline CDR1 GTSNPN, CDR2 SVGIG (reference sequence). Trimming removed 1 base from V and 7 bases from J; junction bases left unmatched: 6. This CDR3 has 13 amino acids. Here the CDR3 DNA reads TGTGCCTGGAGTGGGACTAGTAAGGTGACCCAGTACTTC. Amino acids: CAWSGTSKVTQYF.

V gene TRBV12-3 or TRBV12-4 combines with J gene TRBJ2-2; D is ambiguous. The CDR3 runs to 12 residues. Trimming took off 7 bases at V and 6 bases at J, with 9 bases between the two ends. CDR3 sequence reads: CASKWSAGELFF. CDR3 nucleotides: TGTGCCAGCAAATGGTCAGCCGGGGAGCTGTTTTTT.

The rearrangement uses TRBV27 and TRBJ2-7; TRBD2 matches at 7 bases. Germline lookup yields CDR1 MNHEY and CDR2 SMNVEV (reference sequence). Trimming cost V 6 bases and J 3 bases; bases outside gene matches: 8. The CDR3 extends over 14 amino acids. CDR3 DNA: TGTGCCAGCAGCCTAACTAGCGCCCACTACGAGCAGTACTTC. Its protein is CASSLTSAHYEQYF.

Ten or more counts support this clonotype. The chain recombines TRBV6-2 or TRBV6-3 with TRBJ2-2; 8 positions agree with TRBD1. The CDR3 is made up of 14 amino acids. Germline V CDR1 and CDR2: MNHEY, SVGEGT. Trimming took 8 bases from V and 6 from J; bases not matched to a gene: 8. CDR3 region: CASGRTGRSGELFF. The DNA for the CDR3 is TGTGCCAGCGGTCGGACAGGGAGGTCCGGGGAGCTGTTTTTT.

This clonotype appeared a few times. The CDR3, as DNA: TGTGCCACCAGTGATTCACGGGGGGCTAGCGTGGAGTATTTT. This gives the protein CATSDSRGASVEYF. The rearrangement links TRBV24-1 to TRBJ2-3; tentative D call: TRBD2 (7 bases). V was shortened by 2 bases and J by 13 bases, with 18 bases between the two germline ends. The length of the CDR3 is 14 residues. CDR1 and CDR2 (germline): KGHDR, SFDVKD.

This clonotype appeared many times. The chain couples TRBV10-3 to TRBJ1-5; D call uncertain. The V end lost 6 bases, the J end lost 5 bases, and 14 bases lay between the germline ends. The CDR3 length is 14 residues. Germline CDR1 is ENHRY and CDR2 is SYGVKD. DNA for the CDR3: TGTGCCATCAGGGCAGAAGGCCGGGATCAGCCCCAGCATTTT. Its protein product is CAIRAEGRDQPQHF.

The gene calls are TRBV20-1 and TRBJ1-4; 8 positions match TRBD1. V trimming: 6 bases; J trimming: 8 bases; junction bases outside the gene matches: 8. The CDR3 runs 13 residues. The V gene's germline CDR1 is DFQATT and CDR2 SNEGSKA (reference sequence). The CDR3 here is CSAGQGFEEKLFF. The CDR3 region has the DNA TGCAGTGCCGGACAGGGTTTTGAGGAAAAACTGTTTTTT.

In this sample, this clonotype turned up a few times. The rearrangement joins TRBV12-3 or TRBV12-4 to TRBJ2-7, with 8 bases lining up with TRBD2. Trimming took 3 bases from V and 5 from J; bases not matched to a gene: 6. This CDR3 contains 14 residues. DNA of the CDR3: TGTGCCAGCAGTTTGAGCGGGAGACTCAACGAGCAGTACTTC. As protein: CASSLSGRLNEQYF.

The gene calls are TRBV29-1 and TRBJ2-3, with D possibly matching TRBD2 (5 bases). Trimming shortened V by 0 bases and J by 1 base, and 8 bases separated the two germline ends. This CDR3 is built from 14 residues. Germline values: CDR1 SQVTM, CDR2 ANQGSEA. The CDR3 loop reads CSVEDGSGTDTQYF. The CDR3 nucleotides are TGCAGCGTTGAAGATGGTAGCGGCACAGATACGCAGTATTTT.